This record looks at one TCR beta chain sequence and its context. Its specific antigen is unknown. Per-base quality was not reported, and no clone a single base away is much larger than it. The sample originates from a study of vaccination and CD4 T cells after COVID-19 (dated by TCRdb to the early 2020s). As for the study more broadly: The convalescent cohort comprised six males and four females, including two Hispanic individuals, seven Caucasians, two Asians and one multiracial person. As controls, cultures received a CEFX viral epitope pool (the positive control), an HIV-1 Nef peptide pool (the negative control), or no peptide at all. Each participant got two doses of either the Pfizer-BioNTech BNT162b2 vaccine (n=8) or the Moderna mRNA-1273 vaccine (n=2). Overlapping spike peptide pools from SARS-CoV-2 and from the common cold coronaviruses HCoV-NL63, HCoV-OC43 and HCoV-229E were used as culture stimuli. In under twelve COVID-19 convalescent patients and a few infection-naive healthy vaccine recipients, researchers compared the spike-specific CD4+ TCR repertoire from before mRNA vaccination with the repertoire from after. Post-vaccine blood samples were obtained a median of about 72 days after the second vaccine dose, with a range of roughly 12 to 250 days. Post-COVID blood samples from convalescent patients were collected a median of roughly 100 days after diagnosis, with a range of about 35 to 161 days. Results the study describes overall, beyond this receptor: Nearly all vaccine-specific clones in convalescent patients (304 of 307) were mono-reactive for SARS-CoV-2 spike rather than cross-reactive with common cold coronaviruses. The median number of SARS-CoV-2-reactive clonotypes rose from 20 to 25 after infection to some 40 after vaccination, but the change was not significant. The number of convalescent patients in the study was relatively small, and the study did not examine early timepoints following natural infection. Among the post-vaccine SARS-CoV-2-reactive clones in convalescent patients, a median around 90% showed up only after vaccination, which suggests vaccine-specific priming.

Receptor libraries were prepared by PCR. DNA from cultured CD4+ T cells underwent TCR sequencing with the Oncomine TCR Beta short-read assay at the Johns Hopkins FTIC core. Genomic DNA was extracted from the cultured CD4+ T cells with the QIAamp micro DNA kit. Oncomine TCR Beta libraries from cultured CD4+ T cells were pooled with unique dual indexes and sequenced on an Illumina iSeq 100. Per the source publication's procedure: Non-productive sequences were filtered out, and CDR3s that did not start with C, did not end with F or W, or were shorter than 7 amino acids were discarded. Antigen-specific clonotypes were identified with the MANAFEST web application by comparing peptide-stimulated wells with reference and other culture wells. For a clone to be called positive, the clone needed an FDR below 0.05, an odds ratio above 5, and a productive frequency above 0.1% in at least two of three replicate wells. A clonotype was classed as cross-reactive if the clonotype showed significant expansion both in SARS-CoV-2 spike wells and in at least one common cold coronavirus spike condition. Similarity between CDR3 sequences was evaluated in R version 3.6.1 using Levenshtein distances (stringdist) and unrooted phylogenetic trees (ape). Through fastp at Q25 and MiXCR, TCRdb rebuilt clones from the public reads, retaining in-frame beta chains. Each entry merges the rows of one CDR3 protein and shows their most common DNA and genes. The V and J calls and clone size come from TCRdb's table, not from the authors' own analysis. Within this sample are tens of thousands of distinct CDR3 sequences, with roughly 44% of them counted one time only. The ten largest clonotypes hold 15% to 20% of the sample.

Interpreted using the paper, the treatment or condition label stands for: approximately 10-day PBMC culture with coronavirus spike peptide pools or control peptides (ViraFEST assay). The study used the ViraFEST assay, which expanded antigen-specific T cells with peptide pools and then identified expanded clonotypes by TCR sequencing. The absence of prior SARS-CoV-2 infection in healthy vaccine recipients was confirmed by negative nucleocapsid antibody tests before and after vaccination. PBMCs were cultured at around 2 million per well in IMDM supplemented with approximately 4.7% human AB serum and around 10 IU/ml IL-2, with around 10 ug/ml peptide pools added. On days 3 and 7, half of the culture medium was replaced with fresh IL-2-containing medium. After approximately 11 days of culture, CD4+ T cells were isolated by negative selection with the EasySep CD4+ T cell isolation kit. PBMCs were separated from whole blood using Ficoll-Paque Plus gradient centrifugation and then either used fresh or cryopreserved at -140C. In general, triplicate wells were set up for every culture condition.

The CDR3, cysteine through phenylalanine, is 15 amino acids long. Solely the CDR3 DNA is kept, with 45 bases framed from the first base. CDR1 and CDR2 are read off the germline V gene (reference sequence) as LNHDA and SQIVND. V was cut back by 7 bases and J by 5 bases, leaving a gap of 20 bases between them. The sequence is built from TRBV19 and TRBJ1-2; no D gene is confidently identified. The sequence derives from a human donor who received a COVID-19 vaccine. The sample in question was CD4+ T cells from blood, cultured in vitro, obtained before SARS-CoV-2 vaccination. The DNA sequence is given as TGTGCCAGTACATCAGCCGGTGGAACATTTTATGGCTACACCTTC. The resulting protein is CASTSAGGTFYGYTF.